The source of this T cell receptor (beta chain) is a study of CD8+ T cells in alopecia areata (dated 2018 in TCRdb). Notes on the research overall: Treated patients were enrolled in an open-label pilot trial of oral tofacitinib at 5 to 10 mg twice daily for moderate-to-severe alopecia areata. RNA was obtained with the PAXgene miRNA kit for fixed scalp, the miRNeasy kit for PBMCs, and the RNeasy kit for mouse skin. The SALT score, which quantifies the percentage of affected scalp surface area, was used to measure disease severity in treated patients. Human TCRbeta sequencing covered scalp tissue and sorted CD4+ and CD8+ peripheral blood T cells from patchy and totalis/universalis alopecia areata patients and healthy controls. Scalp clonality was compared among normal scalp (n=4), patchy alopecia areata scalp (n=8), and alopecia totalis/universalis scalp (n=8). Tofacitinib was administered for 6 to 18 months, and 6 months of follow-up off drug were then conducted to assess delayed response and recurrence. Patients on tofacitinib were biopsied at baseline and after 4 and 24 weeks of treatment, and several of the patients also had a later scalp biopsy. To study T cell clonal expansion in alopecia areata, the researchers applied high-throughput TCRbeta sequencing to both the C3H/HeJ mouse model and human patients. Amplification of TCRbeta CDR3 regions was done by immunoSEQ multiplex PCR using 35 Vbeta forward primers and 13 Jbeta reverse primers. Overall study outcomes, separate from this receptor: Because the treated cohort was small and had just a single nonresponder, larger studies are needed to establish links between baseline CD8+ expansion and response. Compared with normal scalp, lesional scalp had higher clonality and more expanded CD8+ clones, particularly in alopecia totalis/universalis, a pattern that suggests antigenic drive. Scalp TCR repertoire analysis is complicated because resident alphabeta T cells in normal human skin are also sequenced, whereas mouse skin is dominated by gammadelta T cells. Tofacitinib significantly lowered scalp clonality and the number of expanded CD8+ clones among the top 100 scalp clones. Many expanded lesional clones were found to persist in scalp and blood during tofacitinib treatment, and relapse after treatment cessation may be partly explained by this persistence. Shared TCR sequences between patients were less evident than in mice, which may be partly attributable to HLA diversity in the patient population.

This specimen's time point label, per the study, means: 20 to 30 weeks on oral tofacitinib. What the treatment or condition label conveys for this sample: oral pan-JAK inhibitor, 5-10 mg twice daily. Lesional scalp punch biopsies and peripheral blood were obtained from alopecia areata patients. PBMCs were isolated by density centrifugation and stained for CD3, CD4 and CD8, and CD4+ and CD8+ T cells were sorted on a FACSAria. Comments on this clone: It has no known antigen specificity. No base quality information exists; no much larger clone differs at one position.

Looking up the germline V gene yields CDR1 ENHRY and CDR2 SYGVKD. V is cut by 10 bases and J by 0 bases, and the space between the germline ends is 10 bases. There are 13 amino acids in the CDR3, from cysteine to phenylalanine inclusive. Just CDR3 DNA is preserved here, 39 bases in frame from base 1. Receptor amplification or capture employed the immunoSEQ multiplex PCR assay. For TCR sequencing, RNA was extracted from every sample and reverse transcribed into cDNA to serve as template. SuperScript III was used to make first-strand cDNA, primed with a 2:1 mix of oligo-dT and random hexamers. A synthetic immune receptor repertoire was used to gauge amplification bias, and whatever bias remained was removed computationally. The study's processing was this. Raw reads were preprocessed for error removal, and CDR3 was defined according to IMGT conventions as running from the conserved cysteine to phenylalanine. Clonality was calculated as 1 minus Shannon entropy normalized by log2 of the number of productive unique TCRs. Scalp TCRbeta sequences were cross-referenced with sorted blood CD4 and CD8 repertoires so that the CD4 or CD8 identity of scalp clones could be inferred. The clones in this table, taken by TCRdb from immuneACCESS, are in-frame only. Not every clone is retained; where verified, under half of the shortfall comes from an unresolved V gene, and the cause of the rest is unknown. V, J and clone size are taken as reported in that table, and D and trimming were inferred from the DNA itself. The sample table contains over 150,000 clones; only one count was recorded for around half of them. In total, the top ten clones hold under 14% of the sample.

The sequenced sample was CD8+ T cells sorted from blood, obtained at week 24, from a patient treated with tofacitinib. This chain is built from TRBV10-3 and TRBJ2-1; TRBD1 is a weak D gene call, 6 bases matching. This TCR was recovered from a human donor with alopecia areata. The nucleotides are TGTGCCACCACAGGGAGCTCCTACAATGAGCAGTTCTTC. Protein translation: CATTGSSYNEQFF.